A selection of T cell receptor beta chains follows, all from one sample in a study of cytomegalovirus exposure and HLA in healthy donors. This table comes from immunoSEQ multiplex PCR, and its TCRdb copy is limited to in-frame clones, with some not included. The sample includes over 90,000 clones, 76% seen only once; the top ten take around a fifth. Sequenced input: PBMCs. Receptor source: a woman aged 55-70 years in good health and CMV-seropositive. The CDR3 runs from the conserved cysteine through the conserved F or W. The D gene is left open where the match is weak. The size entry is marked missing in some rows and otherwise reads once, few, many or a size class.

TGTGCCAGTAGTCCAGTACAGGGGGGCGAGCAGTACTTC,CASSPVQGGEQYF,.,TRBV19,13,TRBD1,TRBJ2-7
TGTGCCAGCTCACCAAGCTGGACACTACTTAACTATGGCTACACCTTC,CASSPSWTLLNYGYTF,.,TRBV18,16,.,TRBJ1-2
TGCGCCAGCAGCGATAGTTACAGGGTTTACAATGAGCAGTTCTTC,CASSDSYRVYNEQFF,.,TRBV4-1,15,.,TRBJ2-1
TGTGCCAGCCCGGGCACTAGCGGTTACAATGAGCAGTTCTTC,CASPGTSGYNEQFF,.,TRBV6-4,14,TRBD2,TRBJ2-1
TGTGCCATCAGTGAGACCGGACCCCGAGGGTACGAGCAGTACTTC,CAISETGPRGYEQYF,.,TRBV10-3,15,.,TRBJ2-7
TGTGCCAGCAGCTTAAACTTACAGGTTTATGATGGCTACACCTTC,CASSLNLQVYDGYTF,.,TRBV7-9,15,.,TRBJ1-2
TGTGCCAGCAGTGAAGGTAACGGGATCAAGCCCCAGCATTTT,CASSEGNGIKPQHF,.,TRBV2,14,.,TRBJ1-5
TGTGCCAGCTCACCACCTTCCGGGAGCCACGAGCAGTACTTC,CASSPPSGSHEQYF,.,TRBV18,14,.,TRBJ2-7
TGTGCCAGCAGCTTGGAGGGCAGCGGGGGCACCGCCCGGGAGCTGTTTTTT,CASSLEGSGGTARELFF,.,TRBV5-4,17,TRBD2,TRBJ2-2
TGCGCCAGCAGTTTTTCGACTAGCGGGAGAGACGAGCAGTACTTC,CASSFSTSGRDEQYF,.,TRBV10-1,15,TRBD2,TRBJ2-7
TGCGCCAGCAGCTTGGCTAGCGGGGTTCAAGAGACCCAGTACTTC,CASSLASGVQETQYF,.,TRBV5-1,15,TRBD2,TRBJ2-5
TGTGCCAGTAGTCCCAGGACAGGGGGAGAGACCCAGTACTTC,CASSPRTGGETQYF,.,TRBV19,14,TRBD1,TRBJ2-5
TGTGCCAGCAGCTCAAAAGTGGACAAAGACAACCTAGGCTATGGCTACACCTTC,CASSSKVDKDNLGYGYTF,.,TRBV5-4,18,.,TRBJ1-2
TGTGCCAGTAGTATAGTAAGCCAGCCCCAGCATTTT,CASSIVSQPQHF,few,TRBV19,12,.,TRBJ1-5
TGCGCCAGCAGCTTGGCCGGAGGTCAGCCCCAGCATTTT,CASSLAGGQPQHF,.,TRBV5-1,13,.,TRBJ1-5
TGTGCCAGCAGCTCCAGACAGGGCAATCAGCCCCAGCATTTT,CASSSRQGNQPQHF,.,TRBV6-6,14,.,TRBJ1-5
TGTGCCAGCAGTTACTCCGGACAGGAGTTTGATGAGCAGTTCTTC,CASSYSGQEFDEQFF,few,TRBV6-6,15,TRBD1,TRBJ2-1
TGCGCCAGCAGCTTTGACGGGAATCAGCCCCAGCATTTT,CASSFDGNQPQHF,.,TRBV5-1,13,.,TRBJ1-5
TGTGCCAGCTGGCCCAGGGGCCGCTCTCAGCCCCAGCATTTT,CASWPRGRSQPQHF,once,TRBV27,14,.,TRBJ1-5
TGTGCCAGCGGGGGACTAGCGGGAATAAGTGGATCGTACTTC,CASGGLAGISGSYF,.,TRBV2,14,TRBD2,TRBJ2-4
TGTGCCAGCAGCTTACAGGCGAACACCGGGGAGCTGTTTTTT,CASSLQANTGELFF,.,TRBV7-2,14,.,TRBJ2-2
TGCGCCAGCAGCCAAGTCAATATGGGAGTCGACACCGGGGAGCTGTTTTTT,CASSQVNMGVDTGELFF,once,TRBV4-1,17,.,TRBJ2-2
TGTGCCAGCAGCCAGGTCGGAGGGGCCAACGTCCTGACTTTC,CASSQVGGANVLTF,.,TRBV7-9,14,.,TRBJ2-6
TGTGCCTGGAGTAGGCAGGGGGCCGGGGAGCTGTTTTTT,CAWSRQGAGELFF,.,TRBV30,13,TRBD1,TRBJ2-2
TGCGCCAGCAGCCACCCCTGGGGCAGCGCAGCAACCAACTATGGCTACACCTTC,CASSHPWGSAATNYGYTF,.,TRBV4-1,18,.,TRBJ1-2
TGTGCCAGCAGCGTCCGGGACAGGGGCTTTCATGGCTACACCTTC,CASSVRDRGFHGYTF,.,TRBV9,15,TRBD1,TRBJ1-2
TGTGCCAGCAGTTCTGGGGGGAGCAATCAGCCCCAGCATTTT,CASSSGGSNQPQHF,.,TRBV27,14,.,TRBJ1-5
TGTGCCAGCAGCTTGGGACAGGGAGAAGCTTTCTTT,CASSLGQGEAFF,few,TRBV7-2,12,TRBD1,TRBJ1-1
TGTGCCAGCAGTACCGGACAGGGGGTCGACGGCGAAAAACTGTTTTTT,CASSTGQGVDGEKLFF,.,TRBV6-6,16,TRBD1,TRBJ1-4
TGTGCCAGCAGGAGGGATTCCTACGAGCAGTACTTC,CASRRDSYEQYF,.,TRBV2,12,.,TRBJ2-7
TGTGCCAGCAGTTACTCGATTAGGGGAGGGTATGGCTACACCTTC,CASSYSIRGGYGYTF,.,TRBV6-5,15,.,TRBJ1-2
TGTGCCAGCAGCTTTATCGGAGGGGGCACAGATACGCAGTATTTT,CASSFIGGGTDTQYF,few,TRBV7-6,15,.,TRBJ2-3
TGTGCCAGCAGTCGGGACAGATTCGCTGTTAGCAATCAGCCCCAGCATTTT,CASSRDRFAVSNQPQHF,.,TRBV2,17,TRBD1,TRBJ1-5
TGTGCCAGCAGTGGCCAGCGTAATGAAAAACTGTTTTTT,CASSGQRNEKLFF,.,TRBV2,13,.,TRBJ1-4
TGTGCCAGCTCACAGTCCGGACAGGGCACTGAAGCTTTCTTT,CASSQSGQGTEAFF,.,TRBV18,14,TRBD1,TRBJ1-1
TGTGCCAGCAGCCTAAGCGGACAGAGTTTATACGAGCAGTACTTC,CASSLSGQSLYEQYF,.,TRBV11-2,15,.,TRBJ2-7